Below are 21 T cell receptor beta chains sequenced from a single sample in a study of T cell responses to AZD1222 COVID-19 vaccine. TCRdb's table, derived via immunoSEQ multiplex PCR, lists solely in-frame clones and lacks some. Of under 140,000 clones in the sample, about 90% are singletons; the top ten hold around 15%. The material sequenced was peripheral blood, taken 28 days after the second AZD1222 dose. The receptors were sampled from an adult who received the AZD1222 COVID-19 vaccine.

This clone was recorded a few times. This rearrangement joins TRBV10-3 to TRBJ1-4; tentatively, D is TRBD1 (5 bases). This CDR3 has 16 amino acids. CDR1 ENHRY and CDR2 SYGVKD come from the germline V gene. The germline V and J ends were trimmed by 3 bases and 8 bases, with 19 bases remaining between them. CDR3 loop: CAISDSRDATGEKLFF. DNA of the CDR3: TGTGCCATCAGTGATTCCAGGGACGCGACTGGGGAAAAACTGTTTTTT.

This chain joins TRBV28 and TRBJ1-1; D is unclear. The CDR3 length is 13 residues. Germline CDR1 reads MDHEN; CDR2 reads SYDVKM. The ends were cut back, 5 bases at V and 5 bases at J, with 12 bases in the middle. The CDR3 coding sequence is TGTGCCAGCAGTCCGAACGTGGTGACTGAAGCTTTCTTT. This translates into CASSPNVVTEAFF.

This clone was seen a handful of times. V gene TRBV6-5 combines with J gene TRBJ2-5; D might be TRBD1 (6 bases). This CDR3 is 15 amino acids long. The germline V gene encodes CDR1 MNHEY and CDR2 SVGAGI. The ends were cut back, 0 bases at V and 4 bases at J, with 12 bases in the middle. CDR3 in amino acids: CASSYSNARGETQYF. CDR3 bases: TGTGCCAGCAGTTACTCGAATGCCAGGGGAGAGACCCAGTACTTC.

The chain couples TRBV27 to TRBJ2-7; perhaps TRBD2 as D (6 bases). CDR1 and CDR2 (germline): MNHEY, SMNVEV (reference sequence). The CDR3 is 15 amino acids. Trimming pared 5 bases from V and 4 bases from J, leaving 18 bases between. CDR3 sequence reads: CASSLPSAREYEQYF. The DNA for the CDR3 is TGTGCCAGCAGTCTACCATCCGCACGGGAGTACGAGCAGTACTTC.

Worth noting for this clone: Other nucleotide sequences in the sample specify the same CDR3. The gene calls are TRBV29-1 and TRBJ1-5; D unclear. CDR1 SQVTM and CDR2 ANQGSEA come from the germline V gene. Trimming shortened V by 6 bases and J by 4 bases, and 13 bases separated the two germline ends. This CDR3 has 13 amino acids. This CDR3 is CSVRDNWNQPQHF. CDR3 coding DNA: TGCAGCGTGCGGGATAATTGGAATCAGCCCCAGCATTTT. The whole variable domain, remainder taken from reference TRBV29-1 and TRBJ1-5, is SAVISQKPSRDICQRGTSLTIQCQVDSQVTMMFWYRQQPGQSLTLIATANQGSEATYESGFVIDKFPISRPNLTFSTLTVSNMSPEDSSIYLCSVRDNWNQPQHFGDGTRLSIL.

The chain has TRBV11-2 and TRBJ1-5; D is perhaps TRBD1 (5 bases). In germline, CDR1 is SGHAT, CDR2 FQNNGV. The CDR3 has 16 residues. V lost 3 bases to trimming and J lost 0 bases, with 12 bases between them. The CDR3 sequence: CASSLGTGYSNQPQHF. The CDR3 DNA follows: TGTGCCAGCAGCTTGGGCACAGGATATAGCAATCAGCCCCAGCATTTT.

The V call is TRBV6-2 or TRBV6-3, the J call TRBJ1-5; D call uncertain. Trimming took 0 bases from V and 4 from J, leaving 16 bases between them. The V gene's germline CDR1 is MNHEY and CDR2 SVGEGT. The CDR3 has 17 residues. CDR3 residues: CASSYSMVRVGNQPQHF. The CDR3 nucleotides are TGTGCCAGCAGTTACTCGATGGTTAGGGTGGGAAATCAGCCCCAGCATTTT.

The rearrangement links TRBV2 to TRBJ1-2, with TRBD1 identical over 8 bases. Germline assignment: CDR1 SNHLY and CDR2 FYNNEI. The length of the CDR3 is 14 residues. The junction had 4 bases not matched to a gene; V was cut back by 4 bases and J by 3 bases. The CDR3 nucleotides read TGTGCCAGCAGTGCCCAGGGGGCGGACTATGGCTACACCTTC. Its protein is CASSAQGADYGYTF.

The chain joins TRBV28 to TRBJ1-6; D not certain. The CDR3 sequence is 17 residues long. CDR1 and CDR2 (germline): MDHEN, SYDVKM. Between the trimmed V and J ends, which lost 5 bases and 0 bases, there was a span of 14 bases. CDR3 region: CASSPGLFSSYNSPLHF. The CDR3, as DNA: TGTGCCAGCAGTCCTGGGCTCTTTAGCTCCTATAATTCACCCCTCCACTTT.

The gene calls are TRBV5-6 and TRBJ1-3; D possibly corresponds to TRBD1 (6 bases). Germline CDR1 reads SGHDT; CDR2 reads YYEEEE. This CDR3 comprises 16 residues. The V and J ends lost 2 bases and 0 bases respectively, with 12 bases between them. The CDR3 DNA is TGTGCCAGCAGCTTAGGACAGAAGTACTCTGGAAACACCATATATTTT. Translated: CASSLGQKYSGNTIYF.

This chain links TRBV6-5 with TRBJ1-5, with TRBD1 as a possible D gene (5 bases). Germline CDR1 is MNHEY and CDR2 is SVGAGI. Trimming shortened V by 10 bases and J by 3 bases, and 16 bases separated the two germline ends. The CDR3 sequence is 14 residues long. In nucleotides, the CDR3 is TGTGCCACCGTTCCAGGGCAGACCAATCAGCCCCAGCATTTT. Amino acid sequence: CATVPGQTNQPQHF.

The rearrangement joins TRBV27 to TRBJ2-4; D remains ambiguous. From germline, CDR1 is MNHEY and CDR2 SMNVEV (reference sequence). Trimming pared 2 bases from V and 3 bases from J, leaving 5 bases between. The CDR3 has 13 residues. The CDR3 protein is CASSLADKNIQYF. The CDR3 nucleotides are TGTGCCAGCAGTTTAGCAGACAAAAACATTCAGTACTTC.

In nucleotides, the CDR3 is TGTGCCAGCAGCCCGCGTCCTCGGAAAGAGACCCAGTACTTC. This encodes CASSPRPRKETQYF. The chain couples TRBV14 to TRBJ2-5, with D hard to call. V lost 4 bases, J lost 3 bases, and 12 bases lay in between. CDR1 is SGHDN, CDR2 FVKESK, per germline. The length of the CDR3 is 14 residues.

The J gene is TRBJ1-4, the V gene TRBV6-5; D gene ambiguous. From germline, CDR1 is MNHEY and CDR2 SVGAGI. This CDR3 region has 15 residues. Trimming pared 6 bases from V and 0 bases from J, leaving 11 bases between. This CDR3 is CASSMGSATNEKLFF. The CDR3 bases are TGTGCCAGCAGCATGGGCAGTGCAACTAATGAAAAACTGTTTTTT.

This chain joins TRBV9 and TRBJ1-4; 12 positions match TRBD1. This CDR3 region has 17 residues. The germline V gene has CDR1 SGDLS and CDR2 YYNGEE. Germline trimming cut 0 bases from V and 4 bases from J; bases unmatched to any gene: 4. The CDR3 DNA follows: TGTGCCAGCAGCGTAGAGGGGACAGGGGGCATTAATGAAAAACTGTTTTTT. It encodes CASSVEGTGGINEKLFF.

The J gene is TRBJ1-1, the V gene TRBV11-2; D uncertain. This CDR3 is 14 amino acids long. Germline CDR1 reads SGHAT; CDR2 reads FQNNGV. Deletions cut 3 bases from V and 0 bases from J, with 8 bases between. As DNA, the CDR3 is TGTGCCAGCAGCTTGAGAGCTGTGAACACTGAAGCTTTCTTT. This sequence encodes CASSLRAVNTEAFF.

For this clone: Germline and junction disagree at one end, which may indicate a read error. The chain uses TRBV7-9 and TRBJ1-3, with 7 nucleotides matching TRBD1. This CDR3 has 14 residues. CDR1 is SEHNR and CDR2 is FQNEAQ in the germline V gene (reference sequence). CDR3 sequence reads: CGSGLTGTGNTIYF. The DNA of the CDR3 is TGTGGCAGCGGGTTGACAGGGACTGGAAACACCATATATTTT.

This clone was counted between two and nine times. J is TRBJ1-5 and V is TRBV4-1, with 8 bases aligning to TRBD1. The V and J ends lost 4 bases and 4 bases, in that order; junction bases with no gene match: 6. The CDR3 is 15 amino acids. CDR1 is MGHRA, CDR2 YSYEKL, per germline. This CDR3 reads CASSRGQGGNQPQHF. Here the CDR3 DNA reads TGCGCCAGCAGCCGCGGACAGGGAGGGAATCAGCCCCAGCATTTT.

The rearrangement links TRBV11-3 to TRBJ1-6; D possibly corresponds to TRBD1 (6 bases). The CDR3 extends over 15 amino acids. V gave up 1 base and J gave up 6 bases, with 10 bases separating them. Germline-derived CDR1 and CDR2 are SGHNT and YENEEA. The CDR3 DNA reads as TGTGCCAGCAGCTTAGTTGGACAGATTAATTCACCCCTCCACTTT. Translation gives CASSLVGQINSPLHF.

This sequence joins TRBV4-1 and TRBJ1-1, with D uncertain. Deletions cut 3 bases from V and 4 bases from J, with 12 bases between. The CDR3 consists of 14 residues. CDR1 is MGHRA and CDR2 is YSYEKL in the germline V gene. CDR3 in DNA: TGCGCCAGCAGCCACGCCCACAACCCCACTGAAGCTTTCTTT. Its translation is CASSHAHNPTEAFF.

The chain links TRBV3-1 (or the pseudogene TRBV3-2) to TRBJ2-7; TRBD1 aligns across 7 bases. Unmatched junction bases numbered 5, after V lost 0 bases and J lost 0 bases. In germline, CDR1 is LGHDT, CDR2 YNNKEL (reference sequence). The CDR3 consists of 16 residues. For the CDR3, the DNA is TGTGCCAGCAGCCAAGACCCAGGGACAGCCTCCTACGAGCAGTACTTC. This gives the protein CASSQDPGTASYEQYF.